This paragraph covers one T cell receptor (beta chain) sequence. Its target antigen remains unknown. No much larger clonotype is one base removed from it; base qualities were not supplied. This record comes from a study of Graves' ophthalmopathy and Graves' hyperthyroidism listed by TCRdb under 2018. Context from the whole study: Hyperthyroidism was defined as stable when no progression to ophthalmopathy occurred within 18 months of follow-up. TCR beta repertoire signatures were used to distinguish Graves' ophthalmopathy from Graves' hyperthyroidism and to predict progression to ophthalmopathy. In total, over 130 blood samples were TCR-sequenced: 43 ophthalmopathy, some 80 hyperthyroidism and some 17 hyperthyroidism-to-ophthalmopathy patients. To explore V-J signatures that distinguish ophthalmopathy from hyperthyroidism, a discovery set of about 99 patients was enrolled, made up of around 44 with ophthalmopathy and some 60 with stable hyperthyroidism. An independent validation cohort was composed of fewer than 20 hyperthyroidism patients and more than 15 patients who later progressed from hyperthyroidism to ophthalmopathy. T-cell repertoires of thyroid tissue and blood were compared in several hyperthyroidism patients. After sampling, hyperthyroidism patients received methimazole starting at 30 mg daily, and ophthalmopathy patients received high-dose intravenous methylprednisolone.

What the research found in general, with its limitations: No statistical method was used to predetermine the sample size, and group allocation was not hidden from the investigators. In validation, the model predicted ophthalmopathy progression with 55% to 71% sensitivity and approximately 78% specificity; roughly 12 predicted patients were CT-confirmed with GO in a median of 6.5 months. Ophthalmopathy was separated from stable hyperthyroidism by the 13-signature model with 85% to 90% sensitivity and roughly 82% specificity in cross-validation and with 80%/75% in the test set. Among expanded thyroid clonotypes with frequency above 0.001, most also showed up in blood, which suggests that blood repertoires may reflect the thyroid immune response.

For repertoire sequencing, the TCR beta CDR3 regions were amplified from RNA transcripts. HTBI primers and the Qiagen OneStep RT-PCR kit were used in a first-round RT-PCR, which was followed by a second-round multiplex PCR, size selection and purification. The libraries underwent paired-end sequencing with 100 bp reads on an Illumina HiSeq2000. The original methods were these. Reads were processed with SOAPnuke, discarding reads with adapters, uncalled bases, mean Phred below 15, or no exact constant-primer or identifier match. High-quality paired reads were merged with COPE v1.2.5. Each unique nucleotide sequence was defined as a clonotype, and clonotypes were aligned to IMGT TRB V, D and J references with MiTCR v1.1. The analysis was limited to V-J combinations with a frequency above 0.0001, which together covered approximately 99% of the repertoires. For each V-J combination, a TCR clonal expansion and chaos score was defined as F50 clonal expansion divided by the chaos observed in the TCRdist matrix. Welch's t-statistics and random forest were used to reduce the features to 10 to 15 V-J combinations, which were then used as input to a naive Bayes classifier. The similarity between thyroid and blood repertoires was quantified using the Morisita-Horn index. The raw public reads went through TCRdb reprocessing: fastp at Q25, MiXCR clone calling, in-frame beta chains kept. Merged by CDR3 protein, the rows form single entries marked with the most common genes and DNA. TCRdb's processing, not the authors', yielded these V and J calls. In this sample the table shows over a million distinct CDR3 sequences, about 36% of which occur a single time. The top ten constitute around 10% of the sample.

The hyperthyroidism patients were 18 to 65 years old and newly diagnosed, with a disease duration of less than 2 months. Patients with other autoimmune diseases, uncontrolled infections, pregnancy or lactation were excluded. Clinical symptoms, serum thyroxine, TRAb, thyroid ultrasound and orbital computed tomography formed the basis of the diagnosis. Total RNA was extracted using Trizol reagent, and RNA quality was checked on an Agilent 2100 Bioanalyzer. The CDR3 runs 11 residues from the cysteine to the phenylalanine. The sequence is cut down to CDR3 DNA, 33 bases in frame from base 1. Taken from the germline V gene, the CDR1 and CDR2 loops are SGHAT and FQNNGV. V is cut back by 4 bases and J by 11 bases, with 4 bases in the junction unmatched.

Sequencing was done on a sample of peripheral blood or thyroid tissue (not recorded which). The TCR originated in an adult man with Graves' hyperthyroidism. The receptor chain draws on TRBV11-2 and TRBJ2-5; a stretch of 7 junction bases matches TRBD1. The CDR3 protein sequence reads: CASSSRTGQYF. The DNA sequence reads TGTGCCAGCAGCTCCAGGACAGGACAGTACTTC.